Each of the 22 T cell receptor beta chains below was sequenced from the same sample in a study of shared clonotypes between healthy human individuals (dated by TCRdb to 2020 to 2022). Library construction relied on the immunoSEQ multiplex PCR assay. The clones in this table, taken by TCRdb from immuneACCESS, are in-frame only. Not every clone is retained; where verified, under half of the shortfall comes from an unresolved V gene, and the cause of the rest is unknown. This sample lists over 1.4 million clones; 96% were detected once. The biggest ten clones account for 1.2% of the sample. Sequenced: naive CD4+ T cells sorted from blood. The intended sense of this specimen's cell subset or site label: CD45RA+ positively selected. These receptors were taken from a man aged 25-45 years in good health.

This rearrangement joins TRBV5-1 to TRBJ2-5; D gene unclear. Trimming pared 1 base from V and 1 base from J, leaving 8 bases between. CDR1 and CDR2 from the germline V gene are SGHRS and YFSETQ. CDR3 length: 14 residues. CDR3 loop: CASSLSWSQETQYF. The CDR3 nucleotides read TGCGCCAGCAGCTTGAGTTGGAGCCAAGAGACCCAGTACTTC. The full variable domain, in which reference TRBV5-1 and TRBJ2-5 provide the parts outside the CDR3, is KAGVTQTPRYLIKTRGQQVTLSCSPISGHRSVSWYQQTPGQGLQFLFEYFSETQRNKGNFPGRFSGRQFSNSRSEMNVSTLELGDSALYLCASSLSWSQETQYFGPGTRLLVL.

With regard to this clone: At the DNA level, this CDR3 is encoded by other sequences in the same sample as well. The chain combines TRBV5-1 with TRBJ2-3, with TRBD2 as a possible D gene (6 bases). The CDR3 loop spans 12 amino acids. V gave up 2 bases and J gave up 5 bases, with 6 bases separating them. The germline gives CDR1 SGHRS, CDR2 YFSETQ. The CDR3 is CASSFGGDTQYF. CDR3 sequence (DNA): TGCGCCAGCAGCTTCGGGGGAGATACGCAGTATTTT.

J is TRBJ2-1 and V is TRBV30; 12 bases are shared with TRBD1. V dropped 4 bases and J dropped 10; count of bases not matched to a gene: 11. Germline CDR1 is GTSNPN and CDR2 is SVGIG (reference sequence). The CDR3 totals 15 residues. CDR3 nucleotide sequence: TGTGCCTGGACGATCCGGGACAGGGGGCAAGGCGAGCAGTTCTTC. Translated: CAWTIRDRGQGEQFF.

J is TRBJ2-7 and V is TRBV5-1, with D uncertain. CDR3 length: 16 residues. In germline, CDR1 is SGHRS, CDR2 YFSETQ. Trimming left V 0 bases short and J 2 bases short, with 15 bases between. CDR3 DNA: TGCGCCAGCAGCTTGGCCGGTGCCCACAGACCCTACGAGCAGTACTTC. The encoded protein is CASSLAGAHRPYEQYF.

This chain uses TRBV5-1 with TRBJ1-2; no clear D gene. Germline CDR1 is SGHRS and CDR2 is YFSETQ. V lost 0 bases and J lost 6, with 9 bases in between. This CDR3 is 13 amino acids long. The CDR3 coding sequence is TGCGCCAGCAGCTTGGAAGTGGGGAATGGCTACACCTTC. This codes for CASSLEVGNGYTF.

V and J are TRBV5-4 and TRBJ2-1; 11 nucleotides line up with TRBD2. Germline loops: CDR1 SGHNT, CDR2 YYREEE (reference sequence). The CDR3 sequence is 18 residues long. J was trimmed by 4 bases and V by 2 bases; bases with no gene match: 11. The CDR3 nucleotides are TGTGCCAGCAGCTTATCGACTAGCGGGACCCTAACGTACAATGAGCAGTTCTTC. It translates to CASSLSTSGTLTYNEQFF.

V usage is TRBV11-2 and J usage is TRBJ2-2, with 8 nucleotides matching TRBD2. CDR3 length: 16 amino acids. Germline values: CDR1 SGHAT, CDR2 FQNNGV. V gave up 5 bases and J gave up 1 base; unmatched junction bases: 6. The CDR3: CASSEAGVGNTGELFF. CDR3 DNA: TGTGCCAGCAGCGAAGCGGGAGTAGGGAACACCGGGGAGCTGTTTTTT.

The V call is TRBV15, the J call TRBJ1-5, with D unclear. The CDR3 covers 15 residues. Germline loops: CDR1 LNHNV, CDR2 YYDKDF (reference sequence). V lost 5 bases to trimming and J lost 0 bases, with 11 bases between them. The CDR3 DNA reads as TGTGCCACCAGCGCGAACCTCTATAGCAATCAGCCCCAGCATTTT. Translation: CATSANLYSNQPQHF.

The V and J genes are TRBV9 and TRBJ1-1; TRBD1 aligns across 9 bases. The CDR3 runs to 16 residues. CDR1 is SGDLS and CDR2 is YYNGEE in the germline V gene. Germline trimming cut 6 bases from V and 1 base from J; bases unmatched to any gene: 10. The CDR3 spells CASTAVLGQGNTEAFF. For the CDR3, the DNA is TGTGCCAGCACCGCCGTCCTGGGACAGGGGAACACTGAAGCTTTCTTT.

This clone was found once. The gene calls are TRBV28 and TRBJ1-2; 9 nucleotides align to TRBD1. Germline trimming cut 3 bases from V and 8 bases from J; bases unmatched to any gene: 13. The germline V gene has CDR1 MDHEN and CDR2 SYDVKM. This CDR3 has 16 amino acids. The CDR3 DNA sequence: TGTGCCAGCAGTTTTTTAGACCGGGACAGGGAACAAGGCTACACCTTC. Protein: CASSFLDRDREQGYTF.

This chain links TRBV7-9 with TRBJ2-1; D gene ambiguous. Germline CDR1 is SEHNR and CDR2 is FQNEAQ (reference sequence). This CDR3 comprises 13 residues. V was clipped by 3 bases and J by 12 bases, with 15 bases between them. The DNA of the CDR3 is TGTGCCAGCAGCTTGGCTTGGGATGTCGGGCAGTTCTTC. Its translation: CASSLAWDVGQFF.

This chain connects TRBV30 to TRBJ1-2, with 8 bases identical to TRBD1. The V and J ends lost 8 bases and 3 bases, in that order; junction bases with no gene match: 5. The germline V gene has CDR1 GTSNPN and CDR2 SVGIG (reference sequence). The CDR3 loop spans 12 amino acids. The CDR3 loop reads CANQGADYGYTF. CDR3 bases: TGTGCCAACCAGGGGGCTGACTATGGCTACACCTTC.

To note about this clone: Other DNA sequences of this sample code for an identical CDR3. As DNA, the CDR3 is TGTGCCAGCAGGGACAACTTAAGAACCGGGGAGCTGTTTTTT. It translates to CASRDNLRTGELFF. The chain joins TRBV2 to TRBJ2-2, with a weak D call TRBD1 (5 bases). The germline gives CDR1 SNHLY, CDR2 FYNNEI. This CDR3 has 14 residues. The V end lost 6 bases, the J end lost 5 bases, and 13 bases lay between the germline ends. Drawing the rest from reference TRBV2 and TRBJ2-2, the complete variable domain is EPEVTQTPSHQVTQMGQEVILRCVPISNHLYFYWYRQILGQKVEFLVSFYNNEISEKSEIFDDQFSVERPDGSNFTLKIRSTKLEDSAMYFCASRDNLRTGELFFGEGSRLTVL.

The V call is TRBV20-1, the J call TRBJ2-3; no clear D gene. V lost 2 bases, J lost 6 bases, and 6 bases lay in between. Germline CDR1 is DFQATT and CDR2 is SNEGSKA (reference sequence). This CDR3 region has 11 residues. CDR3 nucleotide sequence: TGCAGTGCTAGATCAGAGGATACGCAGTATTTT. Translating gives CSARSEDTQYF.

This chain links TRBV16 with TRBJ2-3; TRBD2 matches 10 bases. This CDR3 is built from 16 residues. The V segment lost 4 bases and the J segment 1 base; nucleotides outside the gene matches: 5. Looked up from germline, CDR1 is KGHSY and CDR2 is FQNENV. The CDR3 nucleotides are TGTGCCAGCAGCCCCTCGCTAGCGGGAGGCACAGATACGCAGTATTTT. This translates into CASSPSLAGGTDTQYF.

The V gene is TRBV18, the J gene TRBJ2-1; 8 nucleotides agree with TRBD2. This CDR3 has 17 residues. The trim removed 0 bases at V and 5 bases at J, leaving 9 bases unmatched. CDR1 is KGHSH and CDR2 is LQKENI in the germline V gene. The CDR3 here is CASSPPSGGRADNEQFF. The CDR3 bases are TGTGCCAGCTCACCACCGTCGGGAGGGAGAGCCGACAATGAGCAGTTCTTC.

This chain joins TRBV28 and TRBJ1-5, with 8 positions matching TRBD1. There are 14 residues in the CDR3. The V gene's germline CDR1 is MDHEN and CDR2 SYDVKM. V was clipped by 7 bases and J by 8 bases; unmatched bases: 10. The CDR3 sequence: CASIELQGEKPQHF. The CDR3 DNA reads TGTGCCAGCATTGAGTTACAGGGGGAGAAGCCCCAGCATTTT. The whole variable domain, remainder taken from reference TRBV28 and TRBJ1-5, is DVKVTQSSRYLVKRTGEKVFLECVQDMDHENMFWYRQDPGLGLRLIYFSYDVKMKEKGDIPEGYSVSREKKERFSLILESASTNQTSMYLCASIELQGEKPQHFGDGTRLSIL.

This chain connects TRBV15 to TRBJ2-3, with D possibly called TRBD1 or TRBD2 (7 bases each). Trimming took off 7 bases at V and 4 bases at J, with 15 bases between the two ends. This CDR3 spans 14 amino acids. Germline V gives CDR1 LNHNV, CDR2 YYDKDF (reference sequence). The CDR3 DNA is TGTGCCACCAAGCAGGGGGGGTCCGCAGATACGCAGTATTTT. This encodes CATKQGGSADTQYF.

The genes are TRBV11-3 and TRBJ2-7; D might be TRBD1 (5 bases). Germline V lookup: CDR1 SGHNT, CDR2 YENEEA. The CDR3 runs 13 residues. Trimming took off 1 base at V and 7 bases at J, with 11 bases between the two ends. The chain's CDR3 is CASSLAPGREQYF. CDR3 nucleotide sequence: TGTGCCAGCAGCTTAGCGCCAGGGCGTGAGCAGTACTTC.

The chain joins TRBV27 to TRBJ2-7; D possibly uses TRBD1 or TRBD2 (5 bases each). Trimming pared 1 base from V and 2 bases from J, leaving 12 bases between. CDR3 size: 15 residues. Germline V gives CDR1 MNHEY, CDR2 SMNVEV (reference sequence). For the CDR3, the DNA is TGTGCCAGCAGTTTATGGGCAGGGACGGCCTACGAGCAGTACTTC. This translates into CASSLWAGTAYEQYF.

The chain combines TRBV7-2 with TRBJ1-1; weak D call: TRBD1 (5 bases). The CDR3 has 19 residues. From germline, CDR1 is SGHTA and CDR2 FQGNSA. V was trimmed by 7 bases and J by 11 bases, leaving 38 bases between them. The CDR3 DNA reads TGTGCCAGCACTCCGCGGCCTTTTAGACAGTATTCTAATTCCGGCAGGGCTTTCTTT. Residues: CASTPRPFRQYSNSGRAFF.

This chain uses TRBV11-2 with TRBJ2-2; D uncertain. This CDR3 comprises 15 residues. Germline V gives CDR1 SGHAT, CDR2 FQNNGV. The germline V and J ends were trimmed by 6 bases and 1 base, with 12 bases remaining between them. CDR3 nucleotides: TGTGCCAGCAGACCAATTAGGGAGAACACCGGGGAGCTGTTTTTT. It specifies CASRPIRENTGELFF.